Each of the 15 T cell receptor beta chains below was sequenced from the same sample in a study of T cell responses to AZD1222 COVID-19 vaccine. The repertoire was sequenced with immunoSEQ multiplex PCR; TCRdb's copy has only in-frame clones and lacks some. The sample consists of about 170,000 clones, 87% of them appearing once. The sample here was peripheral blood, taken 28 days after the second AZD1222 dose. Receptors were obtained from an adult who received the AZD1222 COVID-19 vaccine.

The CDR3 bases are TGCGCCAGCAGCCGATATTCCGGGACTAGCGAAACCTACGAGCAGTACTTC. Translated, it gives CASSRYSGTSETYEQYF. The chain has TRBV5-1 and TRBJ2-7; 10 nucleotides match TRBD2. The CDR3 runs 17 residues. V was pared by 4 bases and J by 2 bases, with 12 bases of the junction left unmatched. Looked up from germline, CDR1 is SGHRS and CDR2 is YFSETQ.

The V gene is TRBV4-3, the J gene TRBJ2-3, with D perhaps matching TRBD1 (6 bases). This CDR3 contains 17 residues. CDR1 is LGHNA, CDR2 YSLEER, per germline. Trimming removed 0 bases from V and 1 base from J, with 14 bases in between. The CDR3 DNA reads TGCGCCAGCAGCCAAGATATTTTTCCAGGGGGCACAGATACGCAGTATTTT. It is translated as CASSQDIFPGGTDTQYF.

This chain joins TRBV4-2 and TRBJ2-7; possible D gene TRBD2, 6 bases. This CDR3 has 15 amino acids. Germline CDR1 reads LGHNA; CDR2 reads YNFKEQ. Trimming stripped 3 bases from V and 6 bases from J, with 18 bases between. The CDR3 region is CASSQAGTLFGEQYF. The CDR3 DNA is TGTGCCAGCAGCCAGGCCGGGACTCTATTTGGCGAGCAGTACTTC.

This chain joins TRBV5-1 and TRBJ2-1; D gene unclear. Germline V gives CDR1 SGHRS, CDR2 YFSETQ. The germline V and J ends were trimmed by 1 base and 9 bases, with 8 bases remaining between them. The CDR3 totals 12 residues. CDR3 amino acids: CASSLLLGEQFF. Here the CDR3 DNA reads TGCGCCAGCAGCTTGTTGCTGGGTGAGCAGTTCTTC.

The chain links TRBV4-2 to TRBJ2-3; TRBD2 is a possible D gene (6 bases). Germline V gives CDR1 LGHNA, CDR2 YNFKEQ. The CDR3 totals 14 residues. V lost 1 base, J lost 3 bases, and 8 bases lay in between. The CDR3 DNA reads TGTGCCAGCAGCCAAGGACTAGATACAGATACGCAGTATTTT. Amino acids: CASSQGLDTDTQYF.

This rearrangement joins TRBV27 to TRBJ1-3, with D hard to call. Germline V CDR1 and CDR2: MNHEY, SMNVEV (reference sequence). CDR3 length: 19 residues. The ends were cut back, 5 bases at V and 4 bases at J, with 27 bases in the middle. CDR3 amino acids: CASSPRGRRLGIEGNTIYF. The CDR3 DNA follows: TGTGCCAGCAGTCCCCGAGGGAGGAGGCTGGGTATAGAAGGAAACACCATATATTTT.

The chain carries TRBV3-1 (or the pseudogene TRBV3-2) and TRBJ2-3, with D unclear. The CDR3 length is 14 residues. In germline, CDR1 is LGHDT, CDR2 YNNKEL (reference sequence). The V gene lost 0 bases and the J gene lost 4 bases, with 8 bases spanning the gap. CDR3 bases: TGTGCCAGCAGCCAAGAGCCGGGTTCAGATACGCAGTATTTT. This codes for CASSQEPGSDTQYF.

This sequence joins TRBV5-6 and TRBJ2-7; D possibly uses TRBD1 or TRBD2 (5 bases each). Germline V lookup: CDR1 SGHDT, CDR2 YYEEEE. V shed 4 bases and J shed 2 bases, with 13 bases lying between them. This CDR3 has 14 amino acids. The CDR3 sequence is CASSHGTATYEQYF. The CDR3 DNA follows: TGTGCCAGCAGCCACGGGACGGCGACCTACGAGCAGTACTTC.

The chain joins TRBV7-2 to TRBJ1-3; D unresolved. V shed 1 base and J shed 2 bases, with 6 bases lying between them. Germline V gene sequence: CDR1 SGHTA, CDR2 FQGNSA. CDR3 length equals 14 residues. DNA for the CDR3: TGTGCCAGCAGCTTAGGTCCGGCTGGAAACACCATATATTTT. Protein sequence: CASSLGPAGNTIYF.

V and J are TRBV11-2 and TRBJ2-2, with a possible D match to TRBD2 (6 bases). This CDR3 comprises 15 residues. Looked up from germline, CDR1 is SGHAT and CDR2 is FQNNGV. V was pared by 0 bases and J by 5 bases, with 10 bases between. The CDR3 nucleotides read TGTGCCAGCAGCTTAGACCCAGGGAGGACCGGGGAGCTGTTTTTT. Translated, it gives CASSLDPGRTGELFF.

The chain recombines TRBV19 with TRBJ1-5; TRBD1 might be the D (6 bases). Germline lookup yields CDR1 LNHDA and CDR2 SQIVND (reference sequence). The CDR3 consists of 15 residues. V lost 4 bases, J lost 6 bases, and 16 bases lay in between. CDR3 in DNA: TGTGCCAGTAGTACCGAAGGGGGTAAAGGTCAGCCCCAGCATTTT. This encodes CASSTEGGKGQPQHF. Full variable domain (outside the CDR3, taken from reference TRBV19 and TRBJ1-5): DGGITQSPKYLFRKEGQNVTLSCEQNLNHDAMYWYRQDPGQGLRLIYYSQIVNDFQKGDIAEGYSVSREKKESFPLTVTSAQKNPTAFYLCASSTEGGKGQPQHFGDGTRLSIL.

This clone appeared a single time. The chain joins TRBV3-1 (or the pseudogene TRBV3-2) to TRBJ1-2; D gene uncertain. V was pared by 0 bases and J by 2 bases, with 13 bases between. The CDR3 loop spans 16 amino acids. CDR1 LGHDT and CDR2 YNNKEL come from the germline V gene (reference sequence). As DNA, the CDR3 is TGTGCCAGCAGCCAAGATCTTCTCGGTGGGAACTATGGCTACACCTTC. Amino acids: CASSQDLLGGNYGYTF.

The chain combines TRBV5-4 with TRBJ1-2; D call uncertain. CDR1 SGHNT and CDR2 YYREEE come from the germline V gene (reference sequence). The CDR3 totals 12 residues. V lost 0 bases, J lost 3 bases, and 3 bases lay in between. CDR3 DNA sequence: TGTGCCAGCAGCTTGGTCTACTATGGCTACACCTTC. Translation: CASSLVYYGYTF.

This clone was seen a few times. J is TRBJ1-1 and V is TRBV7-9; D is ambiguous. Trimming pared 3 bases from V and 0 bases from J, leaving 11 bases between. The CDR3 is made up of 15 amino acids. CDR1 is SEHNR and CDR2 is FQNEAQ in the germline V gene (reference sequence). CDR3 sequence reads: CASSFGLTVNTEAFF. CDR3 nucleotides: TGTGCCAGCAGCTTTGGCCTCACAGTGAACACTGAAGCTTTCTTT.

This sequence joins TRBV13 and TRBJ2-1; no clear D. V lost 3 bases and J lost 6, with 24 bases in between. The CDR3 sequence is 18 residues long. Germline values: CDR1 PRHDT, CDR2 FYEKMQ (reference sequence). CDR3 sequence reads: CASSFSRSAGRILNEQFF. CDR3 DNA sequence: TGTGCCAGCAGCTTTAGCCGATCGGCAGGAAGGATCCTCAATGAGCAGTTCTTC.